This T cell receptor (beta chain) was documented in a study of cytomegalovirus exposure and HLA in healthy donors. Study-level background: Researchers previously reported finding 90 million to 130 million unique TCR beta sequences from around 200 million T cells. General study results and limits: Among immune exposure information, only CMV serostatus was available.

The V gene lost 5 bases and the J gene lost 9 bases, with 20 bases spanning the gap. The CDR3 loop spans 14 amino acids. CDR1 is LNHDA and CDR2 is SQIVND in the germline V gene (reference sequence). For this clone: Its antigen is as yet unknown.

13 Jbeta primers and 60 Vbeta primers were used for the PCR. TCRdb's table, derived via immunoSEQ multiplex PCR, lists solely in-frame clones and lacks some. The table includes 200,000 or so clones, roughly 80% detected once. This chain links TRBV19 with TRBJ2-7; possible D gene TRBD1, 6 bases. Sequencing input: PBMCs. The TCR was taken from a boy younger than 18 in good health and CMV-seronegative. CDR3 protein: CASSSATGRELQYF. In DNA form, the CDR3 reads TGTGCCAGTAGTTCAGCTACAGGGCGTGAGTTGCAGTACTTC.